This T cell receptor beta chain derives from a study of blood T cell repertoires in COVID-19. Study background: Spain, Italy and the United States supplied samples that represented acute and convalescent COVID-19.

This CDR3 contains 13 residues. Trimming removed 6 bases from V and 3 bases from J, with 8 bases in between. Per the study methods: By means of reference gene primer amplification, nucleated cell counts were estimated. Data came from immunoSEQ multiplex PCR; TCRdb stores just in-frame clones and leaves some out. That table gives V, J and clone size, and the DNA gave D and trimming. Counted here are around 78,000 clones, about nine tenths occurring once; the ten biggest clones make up around 9.9%. This clone turned up a few times. This TCR came from a man in his 70s with active or convalescent COVID-19. The sample was peripheral blood. The rearrangement links TRBV12-3 or TRBV12-4 to TRBJ2-2, with a weak D call TRBD2 (5 bases). The CDR3 DNA is TGTGCCAGCAGCCGGGGTTACACCGGGGAGCTGTTTTTT. It yields the protein CASSRGYTGELFF.